These 8 T cell receptor beta chains were all obtained from the same sample, sequenced in a study of blood T cell repertoires in COVID-19. Sequencing used immunoSEQ multiplex PCR; TCRdb keeps in-frame clones, though not all of them. The sample comprises tens of thousands of clones, 86% of which are singletons, and about 26% rests with the top ten. The sequenced sample was peripheral blood. These receptors originate from a man aged 50 or older with active or convalescent COVID-19.

J is TRBJ2-3 and V is TRBV28; D not resolved. From germline, CDR1 is MDHEN and CDR2 SYDVKM. V shed 5 bases and J shed 2 bases, with 20 bases lying between them. The CDR3 runs 17 residues. CDR3 coding DNA: TGTGCCAGCAGTCCCACCCCTTTGAGCGCTGACACAGATACGCAGTATTTT. Its protein product is CASSPTPLSADTDTQYF.

In this sample, this clone turned up once. This sequence joins TRBV9 and TRBJ1-3; TRBD1 matches 8 bases. Germline V gene data show CDR1 as SGDLS and CDR2 as YYNGEE. J was trimmed by 0 bases and V by 3 bases; bases with no gene match: 5. The CDR3 spans 16 residues. CDR3 amino acids: CASSGTGLSSGNTIYF. The CDR3 bases are TGTGCCAGCAGCGGGACAGGGCTATCCTCTGGAAACACCATATATTTT.

V is TRBV28 and J is TRBJ2-5, with D possibly being TRBD1 (6 bases). This CDR3 comprises 13 residues. Germline V CDR1 and CDR2: MDHEN, SYDVKM. V was trimmed by 7 bases and J by 2 bases, leaving 11 bases between them. In DNA, the CDR3 is TGTGCCAGCAATGGTGGACAGCAAGAGACCCAGTACTTC. Its protein product is CASNGGQQETQYF.

This chain links TRBV18 with TRBJ2-7; 7 bases line up with TRBD1. The CDR3 totals 16 residues. CDR1 is KGHSH and CDR2 is LQKENI in the germline V gene. The V segment lost 1 base and the J segment 1 base; nucleotides outside the gene matches: 7. CDR3 nucleotide sequence: TGTGCCAGCTCACCACAAGGACAGGTTGAGTCCTACGAGCAGTACTTC. Encoded protein: CASSPQGQVESYEQYF.

About this clone itself: Sequence at one end of the junction differs from germline and may be a read error. The rearrangement links TRBV27 to TRBJ2-2; 7 positions agree with TRBD1. There are 14 residues in the CDR3. Per germline, CDR1 MNHEY and CDR2 SMNVEV (reference sequence). The CDR3: CAGSFRDSMGELFF. CDR3 nucleotides: TGTGCCGGCAGTTTCCGGGACAGCATGGGGGAGCTGTTTTTT.

This clone was detected only once. This chain joins TRBV9 and TRBJ1-2; D gene unclear. Germline V lookup: CDR1 SGDLS, CDR2 YYNGEE. The CDR3 sequence is 13 residues long. Trimming took 0 bases from V and 6 from J, leaving 9 bases between them. The CDR3 DNA reads as TGTGCCAGCAGCGTAGGCGATAGAAATGGCTACACCTTC. Amino acids: CASSVGDRNGYTF. Full variable domain (rest looked up from reference TRBV9 and TRBJ1-2): DSGVTQTPKHLITATGQRVTLRCSPRSGDLSVYWYQQSLDQGLQFLIQYYNGEERAKGNILERFSAQQFPDLHSELNLSSLELGDSALYFCASSVGDRNGYTFGSGTRLTVV.

This clone was observed a handful of times. The rearrangement uses TRBV20-1 and TRBJ2-5; D unresolved. Deletions cut 3 bases from V and 3 bases from J, with 5 bases between. The CDR3 extends over 11 amino acids. Germline V gene data show CDR1 as DFQATT and CDR2 as SNEGSKA (reference sequence). The CDR3 nucleotides read TGCAGTGCTAGTCTAGAAGAGACCCAGTACTTC. Protein sequence: CSASLEETQYF.

This clone was detected once. The CDR3 sequence is CASSFRGNEQFF. In nucleotides, the CDR3 is TGTGCCAGCAGCTTTCGCGGGAATGAGCAGTTCTTC. This rearrangement joins TRBV7-2 to TRBJ2-1; D perhaps matches TRBD2 (5 bases). Trimming shortened V by 3 bases and J by 7 bases, and 7 bases separated the two germline ends. CDR1 SGHTA and CDR2 FQGNSA come from the germline V gene. CDR3 size: 12 residues.